What follows are 14 T cell receptor beta chains derived from one specimen sequenced in a study of T cells in Graves' hyperthyroidism and ophthalmopathy (dated by TCRdb to about 2019). The method was multiplex PCR. TCRdb names Illumina HiSeq 2000 as the instrument used. TCR beta CDR3 regions were amplified from RNA transcripts. For the first round of RT-PCR on the TCR CDR3, the HTBI primer set was used together with the Qiagen OneStep RT-PCR kit. TCRdb's own reprocessing of the public reads used fastp at Q25 and MiXCR and kept productive beta chains. Each CDR3 protein gets just one entry, which takes the most common genes and DNA from the rows behind it. This sample has about 640,000 distinct CDR3 sequences in its table, and around 15% of those were observed once. The ten largest clonotypes hold about 12% of the sample. Sequencing input: blood. Every receptor here comes from a woman aged 50 to 65 with Graves' ophthalmopathy.

The V and J genes are TRBV18 and TRBJ2-7; a weak D match, TRBD2 (5 bases). The germline gives CDR1 KGHSH, CDR2 LQKENI. The CDR3 extends over 13 amino acids. Trimming cost V 6 bases and J 4 bases, with 13 bases left between them. DNA of the CDR3: TGTGCCAGCTCGATCGGGGAAATTTACGAGCAGTACTTC. It yields the protein CASSIGEIYEQYF. The whole variable domain, remainder taken from reference TRBV18 and TRBJ2-7, is NAGVMQNPRHLVRRRGQEARLRCSPMKGHSHVYWYRQLPEEGLKFMVYLQKENIIDESGMPKERFSAEFPKEGPSILRIQQVVRGDSAAYFCASSIGEIYEQYFGPGTRLTVT.

At least ten counts were recorded for this clonotype. This chain links TRBV12-3 or TRBV12-4 with TRBJ2-1; TRBD2 agrees at 12 bases. This CDR3 region has 16 residues. With 6 bases clipped from V and 3 bases from J, the junction kept 6 bases outside the gene matches. In DNA, the CDR3 is TGTGCCAGCAGGCACAGGACTAGCGGGAACTACAATGAGCAGTTCTTC. Translating gives CASRHRTSGNYNEQFF.

This clonotype was seen many times. The rearrangement links TRBV30 to TRBJ2-2; D unresolved. Per the germline V gene, CDR1 is GTSNPN and CDR2 is SVGIG (reference sequence). The length of the CDR3 is 14 residues. With 5 bases removed from V and 6 bases from J, the gap between germline ends came to 16 bases. CDR3: CAWRNAQGPGELFF. DNA for the CDR3: TGTGCCTGGCGCAACGCCCAAGGGCCCGGGGAGCTGTTTTTT.

Of note for this clonotype: A much larger clone is a single base away; this may be a read error. The gene calls are TRBV7-6 and TRBJ1-4; 9 bases map to TRBD1. V shed 2 bases, J shed 3 bases, and the junction held 13 bases outside the gene matches. This CDR3 is built from 19 residues. Germline V lookup: CDR1 SGHVS, CDR2 FNYEAQ. CDR3 sequence reads: CASSLWVPGQGSANEKLFF. In nucleotides, the CDR3 is TGTGCCAGCAGCTTATGGGTCCCGGGACAGGGTTCAGCTAATGAAAAACTGTTTTTT. The full variable domain, its missing parts supplied by reference TRBV7-6 and TRBJ1-4, is GAGVSQSPRYKVTKRGQDVALRCDPISGHVSLYWYRQALGQGPEFLTYFNYEAQQDKSGLPNDRFSAERPEGSISTLTIQRTEQRDSAMYRCASSLWVPGQGSANEKLFFGSGTQLSVL.

The V gene is TRBV20-1, the J gene TRBJ1-6, with TRBD1 matching 7 bases. The junction had 12 bases not matched to a gene; V was cut back by 6 bases and J by 7 bases. CDR1 is DFQATT, CDR2 SNEGSKA, per germline (reference sequence). The length of the CDR3 is 15 residues. CDR3 sequence reads: CSAWTTGSYNSPLHF. The CDR3 DNA reads TGCAGTGCCTGGACGACAGGGAGCTACAATTCACCCCTCCACTTT.

This rearrangement joins TRBV4-1 to TRBJ1-5; a possible D gene is TRBD1 (6 bases). The CDR3 is 16 residues long. V was shortened by 3 bases and J by 1 base, with 13 bases between the two germline ends. Germline values: CDR1 MGHRA, CDR2 YSYEKL. The CDR3: CASSQRGDLSNQPQHF. The CDR3 DNA reads as TGCGCCAGCAGCCAGAGGGGGGACCTAAGCAATCAGCCCCAGCATTTT.

This clonotype was counted ten times or more. V and J are TRBV18 and TRBJ2-5; 7 bases align to TRBD2. Trimming removed 2 bases from V and 2 bases from J; junction bases left unmatched: 5. The CDR3 is 15 residues long. Germline V gives CDR1 KGHSH, CDR2 LQKENI. CDR3 sequence reads: CASSPAGVGQETQYF. CDR3 DNA sequence: TGTGCCAGCTCACCAGCGGGAGTGGGGCAAGAGACCCAGTACTTC.

In this sample, this clonotype turned up a few times. The CDR3 loop reads CASSPQGVILSEQYF. DNA of the CDR3: TGTGCCAGCAGCCCACAGGGGGTTATCCTCTCCGAGCAGTACTTC. This rearrangement joins TRBV7-9 to TRBJ2-7, with 8 positions matching TRBD1. The V and J ends lost 5 bases and 6 bases, in that order; junction bases with no gene match: 12. This CDR3 is 15 amino acids long. Looked up from germline, CDR1 is SEHNR and CDR2 is FQNEAQ (reference sequence).

The chain employs TRBV7-3 and TRBJ2-3; possibly TRBD1 for D (6 bases). The V and J ends lost 2 bases and 1 base respectively, with 16 bases between them. The CDR3 extends over 17 amino acids. The germline CDR1 and CDR2 sequences are SGHTA and FQGTGA. The CDR3, as DNA: TGTGCCAGCAGCTTATCGAGAAGTGAGGGGGGCACAGATACGCAGTATTTT. Protein: CASSLSRSEGGTDTQYF.

This clonotype was found many times. The V gene is TRBV6-2 or TRBV6-3, the J gene TRBJ1-1, with unresolved D. In germline, CDR1 is MNHEY, CDR2 SVGEGT. Trimming shortened V by 7 bases and J by 1 base, and 7 bases separated the two germline ends. This CDR3 spans 12 amino acids. CDR3 in DNA: TGTGCCAGCACACACGGGAACACTGAAGCTTTCTTT. This codes for CASTHGNTEAFF.

At least ten counts were recorded for this clonotype. The rearrangement uses TRBV6-2 or TRBV6-3 and TRBJ2-3, with TRBD2 matching 8 bases. The CDR3 contains 16 residues. V shed 4 bases, J shed 2 bases, and the junction held 8 bases outside the gene matches. Germline assignment: CDR1 MNHEY and CDR2 SVGEGT. The DNA for the CDR3 is TGTGCCAGCAGTTCATATAGCGGGACCTACACAGATACGCAGTATTTT. Its protein product is CASSSYSGTYTDTQYF.

Ten or more counts support this clonotype. J is TRBJ1-3 and V is TRBV18, with 11 positions matching TRBD1. Losses at the gene ends were 3 bases for V and 10 bases for J; bases not matched to a gene: 8. From germline, CDR1 is KGHSH and CDR2 LQKENI. The CDR3 runs 15 residues. CDR3 residues: CASSPQDRGLRTIYF. The DNA of the CDR3 is TGTGCCAGCTCACCCCAGGACAGGGGGCTACGGACCATATATTTT.

V and J are TRBV5-1 and TRBJ1-2; 7 bases fit TRBD1. Germline lookup yields CDR1 SGHRS and CDR2 YFSETQ. V lost 5 bases and J lost 6; bases outside the gene matches: 10. The CDR3 spans 14 residues. CDR3 nucleotide sequence: TGCGCCAGCAGGCAGGGAGACAGGGTGGATGGCTACACCTTC. Its translation is CASRQGDRVDGYTF.

The chain recombines TRBV4-1 with TRBJ1-1; 10 positions match TRBD1. Losses at the gene ends were 7 bases for V and 3 bases for J; bases not matched to a gene: 2. The CDR3 runs to 13 residues. Looked up from germline, CDR1 is MGHRA and CDR2 is YSYEKL. CDR3 nucleotides: TGCGCCAGCACCGGGACAGGGGACACTGAAGCTTTCTTT. As protein: CASTGTGDTEAFF.